Detailed here is one T cell receptor (beta chain). Its antigen is still unknown. TCRdb reprocessed the 5' RACE reads via MiXCR and lists one record per CDR3 protein. Among some 150,000 distinct CDR3 sequences listed, 20% to 25% were seen once. This CDR3 is 13 amino acids long. V dropped 6 bases and J dropped 2; count of bases not matched to a gene: 1. From germline, CDR1 is DFQATT and CDR2 SNEGSKA (reference sequence). This specimen belongs to a study of T-cell memory formation after mild COVID-19. The study, taken as a whole, reports: Researchers report contracting CD4+ clones mostly in CM and EM, with CD8+ clones in EMRA. Day 37-peaking second-wave clones had unconfirmed SARS-CoV-2 specificity.

The specimen was PBMCs or a T cell subset sorted from them (not recorded which). V is TRBV20-1 and J is TRBJ2-7, with 13 bases aligning to TRBD2. This sequence originates from an adult woman who had mild COVID-19 (a few samples of this study predate the infection). Cell type and time point are not known. The CDR3 loop is CSAGLAGAYEQYF. The CDR3 nucleotides read TGCAGTGCCGGACTAGCGGGGGCCTACGAGCAGTACTTC.